Shown below are 18 T cell receptor beta chains from a single sample sequenced in a study of blood T cell repertoires in COVID-19. Sequencing used immunoSEQ multiplex PCR; TCRdb keeps in-frame clones, though not all of them. The repertoire has 320,000 or so clones, around 84% of them found once; the top ten carry approximately 1.9%. Sequenced material: PBMCs or T cells enriched from blood (not recorded which). The receptors stem from a woman in her 30s who had been exposed to COVID-19.

The chain carries TRBV19 and TRBJ1-4, with TRBD1 matching over 10 bases. V lost 8 bases, J lost 7 bases, and 16 bases stayed unmatched. CDR1 and CDR2 from the germline V gene are LNHDA and SQIVND (reference sequence). This CDR3 has 17 amino acids. CDR3 in amino acids: CASGAWTGGPGAEKLFF. CDR3 DNA sequence: TGTGCCAGTGGGGCCTGGACAGGGGGGCCGGGAGCTGAAAAACTGTTTTTT.

V usage is TRBV28 and J usage is TRBJ2-1; possible D gene TRBD2, 7 bases. The germline V and J ends were trimmed by 7 bases and 4 bases, with 17 bases remaining between them. The germline CDR1 and CDR2 sequences are MDHEN and SYDVKM. This CDR3 has 15 residues. The CDR3 nucleotides read TGTGCCAGCATGAGGGGGGGAGGAGAGTACAATGAGCAGTTCTTC. This codes for CASMRGGGEYNEQFF. The full variable domain, in which reference TRBV28 and TRBJ2-1 provide the parts outside the CDR3, is DVKVTQSSRYLVKRTGEKVFLECVQDMDHENMFWYRQDPGLGLRLIYFSYDVKMKEKGDIPEGYSVSREKKERFSLILESASTNQTSMYLCASMRGGGEYNEQFFGPGTRLTVL.

This chain joins TRBV10-1 and TRBJ1-2, with no clear D. CDR1 WNHNN and CDR2 SYGVQD come from the germline V gene (reference sequence). CDR3 length equals 14 residues. V lost 3 bases, J lost 1 base, and 9 bases lay in between. The CDR3, as DNA: TGCGCCAGCAGTGATGGGCAGGATAACTATGGCTACACCTTC. This sequence encodes CASSDGQDNYGYTF.

This clone showed up just once. The rearrangement uses TRBV4-2 and TRBJ1-4; 7 bases are shared with TRBD1. The CDR3 totals 16 residues. Trimming removed 1 base from V and 6 bases from J; junction bases left unmatched: 8. Germline V gene lookup returns CDR1 LGHNA and CDR2 YNFKEQ. CDR3 amino acids: CASSQAPTGMDEKLFF. In nucleotides, the CDR3 is TGTGCCAGCAGCCAAGCCCCGACAGGGATGGATGAAAAACTGTTTTTT.

This clone was seen once. CDR3 sequence: CASSWGPSGGRGNTIYF. Written as DNA, the CDR3 is TGTGCCAGCAGCTGGGGGCCCTCGGGGGGCCGAGGAAACACCATATATTTT. V and J are TRBV7-3 and TRBJ1-3; maybe TRBD1 (6 bases). V was cut by 4 bases and J by 4 bases, with 20 bases left in between. The CDR3 extends over 17 amino acids. Germline V CDR1 and CDR2: SGHTA, FQGTGA.

The V call is TRBV9, the J call TRBJ1-3, with a possible D match to TRBD1 (5 bases). The CDR3 runs 16 residues. V lost 4 bases, J lost 3 bases, and 17 bases lay in between. Germline CDR1 reads SGDLS; CDR2 reads YYNGEE. In DNA form, the CDR3 reads TGTGCCAGCAGCCCACGAAGTGGGGGGAGTGGAAACACCATATATTTT. It codes for CASSPRSGGSGNTIYF.

DNA for the CDR3: TGTGCCAGCAGTTCCGGGACAGGGGACGAAAAACTGTTTTTT. Protein product: CASSSGTGDEKLFF. This chain joins TRBV28 and TRBJ1-4; 10 bases line up with TRBD1. Germline CDR1 reads MDHEN; CDR2 reads SYDVKM. V shed 4 bases, J shed 8 bases, and the junction held 4 bases outside the gene matches. The CDR3 contains 14 residues.

This chain uses TRBV5-5 with TRBJ2-7, with D perhaps matching TRBD2 (6 bases). The germline CDR1 and CDR2 sequences are SGHKS and YYEKEE (reference sequence). This CDR3 comprises 14 residues. The V and J ends lost 5 bases and 2 bases respectively, with 14 bases between them. CDR3 region: CASRSVGGPYEQYF. The DNA for the CDR3 is TGTGCCAGCAGGTCGGTGGGGGGACCCTACGAGCAGTACTTC.

The V and J genes are TRBV10-2 and TRBJ1-5, with TRBD1 matching over 8 bases. The trim removed 10 bases at V and 4 bases at J, leaving 9 bases unmatched. Germline V gene sequence: CDR1 WSHSY, CDR2 SAAADI. The CDR3 contains 14 residues. CDR3: CATTDRDRNQPQHF. CDR3 sequence (DNA): TGCGCCACCACGGACAGGGACCGGAATCAGCCCCAGCATTTT.

The chain has TRBV2 and TRBJ2-1, with D possibly being TRBD1 (5 bases). The CDR3 is 12 amino acids. Germline V lookup: CDR1 SNHLY, CDR2 FYNNEI. The V gene lost 7 bases and the J gene lost 7 bases, with 11 bases spanning the gap. CDR3 amino acids: CASTGLVNEQFF. The CDR3 region has the DNA TGTGCCAGCACAGGGTTAGTTAATGAGCAGTTCTTC.

To note about this clone: Compared with germline, one end of the junction differs, possibly owing to a read error. The V and J genes are TRBV2 and TRBJ2-3; 7 bases align to TRBD2. The CDR3 length is 15 residues. Germline values: CDR1 SNHLY, CDR2 FYNNEI. CDR3 sequence: CASREGTTNTDTQYF. The CDR3 DNA reads TGTGCCAGCAGAGAAGGGACTACGAACACAGATACGCAGTATTTT.

The V gene is TRBV27, the J gene TRBJ2-7, with 8 positions matching TRBD2. The CDR3 length is 14 residues. Germline-derived CDR1 and CDR2 are MNHEY and SMNVEV (reference sequence). Losses at the gene ends were 5 bases for V and 6 bases for J; bases not matched to a gene: 9. Written as DNA, the CDR3 is TGTGCCAGCAGTGCGGGACTAGGGTCCCTCGAGCAGTACTTC. Translating gives CASSAGLGSLEQYF.

This clone has just one count. The chain carries TRBV27 and TRBJ2-1, with D tentatively TRBD1 (5 bases). In germline, CDR1 is MNHEY, CDR2 SMNVEV (reference sequence). V lost 3 bases to trimming and J lost 6 bases, with 15 bases between them. The CDR3 is 15 amino acids. The chain's CDR3 is CASSLRTMTSNEQFF. CDR3 sequence (DNA): TGTGCCAGCAGTTTGAGGACAATGACGTCCAATGAGCAGTTCTTC.

This chain's CDR3 is CASSGGTDYGYTF. For the CDR3, the DNA is TGTGCCAGCAGCGGGGGGACAGACTATGGCTACACCTTC. The chain employs TRBV9 and TRBJ1-2; 7 bases match TRBD1. This CDR3 region has 13 residues. Per germline, CDR1 SGDLS and CDR2 YYNGEE. V dropped 3 bases and J dropped 3; count of bases not matched to a gene: 2.

This clone was detected only once. The rearrangement joins TRBV28 to TRBJ2-3; perhaps TRBD2 as D (5 bases). Germline V CDR1 and CDR2: MDHEN, SYDVKM. Trimming took 11 bases from V and 1 from J, leaving 7 bases between them. This CDR3 has 11 amino acids. The CDR3 here is CAGGRTDTQYF. CDR3 nucleotides: TGTGCCGGCGGGCGCACAGATACGCAGTATTTT.

The rearrangement links TRBV7-8 to TRBJ1-5, with no clear D. Trimming took off 5 bases at V and 3 bases at J, with 8 bases between the two ends. This CDR3 comprises 13 residues. Germline V gene lookup returns CDR1 SGHVS and CDR2 FQNEAQ. The CDR3 DNA reads as TGTGCCAGCAGCCGGAGCCTCAATCAGCCCCAGCATTTT. Protein: CASSRSLNQPQHF.

The V call is TRBV6-4, the J call TRBJ2-2; 11 bases map to TRBD1. The V gene end was trimmed by 6 bases and the J gene end by 6 bases; junction bases not matched to a gene: 3. CDR3 length: 14 residues. Germline values: CDR1 MRHNA, CDR2 SNTAGT. The DNA for the CDR3 is TGTGCCAGCAGGGGACAGGGGGTCTCCGGGGAGCTGTTTTTT. The encoded protein is CASRGQGVSGELFF.

This chain uses TRBV30 with TRBJ1-5, with D maybe TRBD1 (6 bases). V shed 5 bases and J shed 3 bases, with 17 bases lying between them. CDR1 and CDR2 from the germline V gene are GTSNPN and SVGIG (reference sequence). The CDR3 is 15 amino acids. For the CDR3, the DNA is TGTGCCTGGGGAAGAAACAGGGACAACAATCAGCCCCAGCATTTT. Translated, it gives CAWGRNRDNNQPQHF. Complete variable domain (other parts from reference TRBV30 and TRBJ1-5): SQTIHQWPATLVQPVGSPLSLECTVEGTSNPNLYWYRQAAGRGLQLLFYSVGIGQISSEVPQNLSASRPQDRQFILSSKKLLLSDSGFYLCAWGRNRDNNQPQHFGDGTRLSIL.